This TCR beta chain was captured in a study of blood T cell repertoires in COVID-19. This clone was seen just once. The CDR3 has 16 residues. Trimming removed 6 bases from V and 1 base from J, with 16 bases in between. CDR1 and CDR2 from the germline V gene are MDHEN and SYDVKM. Sequencing was performed with immunoSEQ multiplex PCR; in TCRdb, only in-frame clones are kept and a portion is missing. Of almost 90,000 clones in the sample, about 90% were seen once. The chain joins TRBV28 to TRBJ1-5; no clear D gene. The sequenced sample consisted of peripheral blood. This TCR came from a man younger than 35 with COVID-19, enrolled during active disease. This CDR3 reads CASRGSPIGSNQPQHF. The DNA for the CDR3 is TGTGCCAGCAGAGGAAGTCCTATCGGGAGCAATCAGCCCCAGCATTTT. The full variable domain, in which reference TRBV28 and TRBJ1-5 provide the parts outside the CDR3, is DVKVTQSSRYLVKRTGEKVFLECVQDMDHENMFWYRQDPGLGLRLIYFSYDVKMKEKGDIPEGYSVSREKKERFSLILESASTNQTSMYLCASRGSPIGSNQPQHFGDGTRLSIL.